This T cell receptor (beta chain) was documented in a study of low-dose radiotherapy and immunotherapy resistance in tumors. Overall study: It was 1 Gy per fraction every two weeks that Cohort 2 received, adding up to 13 Gy over 26 weeks. On cycle 1 day 1, patients started four cycles of oral aspirin 300 mg daily.

Priming of first-strand cDNA relied on TRAV- and TRBV-specific primers (covering alpha and beta chains). The TCRs were subjected to amplification over around 19 PCR cycles employing a constant-region primer in conjunction with a V-primer adapter. TCRdb called the reads again in MiXCR, with one record for every CDR3 protein. The table records 60,000 to 90,000 distinct CDR3 sequences, around a third of them present only once. The CDR3 runs to 15 residues. Per the germline V gene, CDR1 is KGHSH and CDR2 is LQKENI. V lost 6 bases to trimming and J lost 5 bases, with 19 bases between them. This clonotype showed up many times. Time point meaning: before trial treatment. Every donor was treated with nivolumab, ipilimumab, aspirin, low-dose cyclophosphamide and also low-dose radiotherapy.

The origin of this receptor is a female donor with ovarian cancer. The sequencing here drew on PBMCs, taken before treatment. The J gene is TRBJ2-5, the V gene TRBV18, with D possibly called TRBD1 or TRBD2 (6 bases each). The CDR3 reads CASSPGAGSRETQYF. The CDR3 DNA reads TGTGCCAGCTCCCCGGGGGCCGGATCCAGGGAGACCCAGTACTTC.